These 5 T cell receptor beta chains originate from one sample sequenced in a study of cytomegalovirus exposure and HLA in healthy donors. The study ran its PCR with 60 Vbeta and 13 Jbeta primers. Assay: immunoSEQ multiplex PCR; the TCRdb copy retains only in-frame clones and omits some. The sample consists of around 200,000 clones, about 80% of them appearing once. The sample was PBMCs. Receptors originate from a man aged 35 to 55 in good health and CMV-seronegative.

The chain is built from TRBV4-1 and TRBJ2-3, with 7 bases aligning to TRBD1. The CDR3 loop spans 15 amino acids. The germline CDR1 and CDR2 sequences are MGHRA and YSYEKL. The J segment lost 0 bases and the V segment lost 2 bases, leaving 2 bases of the junction unmatched. The chain's CDR3 is CASSQTDRSTDTQYF. CDR3 coding DNA: TGCGCCAGCAGCCAAACGGACAGGAGCACAGATACGCAGTATTTT.

The CDR3 loop reads CASSQDRGNTIYF. The CDR3, as DNA: TGTGCCAGCAGCCAAGACAGGGGAAACACCATATATTTT. This rearrangement joins TRBV14 to TRBJ1-3, with unresolved D. The germline V and J ends were trimmed by 0 bases and 4 bases, with 4 bases remaining between them. CDR3 length: 13 residues. CDR1 and CDR2 (germline): SGHDN, FVKESK. Supplemented by reference TRBV14 and TRBJ1-3, the full variable domain reads EAGVTQFPSHSVIEKGQTVTLRCDPISGHDNLYWYRRVMGKEIKFLLHFVKESKQDESGMPNNRFLAERTGGTYSTLKVQPAELEDSGVYFCASSQDRGNTIYFGEGSWLTVV.

The chain employs TRBV11-2 and TRBJ2-5; 13 positions match TRBD2. Losses at the gene ends were 7 bases for V and 2 bases for J; bases not matched to a gene: 4. The CDR3 contains 15 residues. Germline CDR1 reads SGHAT; CDR2 reads FQNNGV. The CDR3 region is CASTPTSGRQETQYF. DNA of the CDR3: TGTGCCAGCACCCCGACTAGCGGGAGGCAAGAGACCCAGTACTTC.

The chain uses TRBV6-5 and TRBJ1-5; no clear D gene. Trimming removed 0 bases at V and 1 base at J, with 7 bases between. Germline V lookup: CDR1 MNHEY, CDR2 SVGAGI. This CDR3 is 15 amino acids long. CDR3 coding DNA: TGTGCCAGCAGTTACTCGGGGAGGAGCAATCAGCCCCAGCATTTT. Its translation is CASSYSGRSNQPQHF.

The chain uses TRBV7-9 and TRBJ2-5; TRBD1 matches at 9 bases. V shed 1 base and J 1 base; nucleotides not matched to a gene: 1. This CDR3 is 15 amino acids long. Germline-derived CDR1 and CDR2 are SEHNR and FQNEAQ (reference sequence). The CDR3 bases are TGTGCCAGCAGCTTAGGGGGACAGGGCCAAGAGACCCAGTACTTC. This sequence encodes CASSLGGQGQETQYF.